The 26 T cell receptor beta chains listed next were all sequenced from one sample in a study of Graves' ophthalmopathy and Graves' hyperthyroidism. Amplification of the TCR beta CDR3 regions used RNA transcripts (as template). First-round RT-PCR employed HTBI primers, with a second-round multiplex PCR after it. TCRdb processed the multiplex PCR reads anew with MiXCR; each CDR3 protein has one entry. The data show some 170,000 distinct CDR3 sequences, 35% to 50% seen once. Sample: peripheral blood. The origin of the receptors is a man aged 25-45 years with Graves' ophthalmopathy.

This clonotype was picked up a small number of times. J is TRBJ1-5 and V is TRBV6-2 or TRBV6-3; D is ambiguous. The CDR3 extends over 13 amino acids. Trimming stripped 2 bases from V and 3 bases from J, with 5 bases between. Per germline, CDR1 MNHEY and CDR2 SVGEGT. DNA of the CDR3: TGTGCCAGCAGTTACGAGGACAATCAGCCCCAGCATTTT. It yields the protein CASSYEDNQPQHF.

The chain couples TRBV28 to TRBJ2-7, with 7 positions matching TRBD2. J gave up 2 bases and V 1 base, and 8 bases lay outside the gene matches. The germline CDR1 and CDR2 sequences are MDHEN and SYDVKM. This CDR3 spans 16 amino acids. CDR3: CASSLYGTTKTYEQYF. The CDR3 DNA sequence: TGTGCCAGCAGTTTATATGGGACTACGAAAACCTACGAGCAGTACTTC.

This clonotype was detected a few times. The V gene is TRBV6-1, the J gene TRBJ1-1; D gene uncertain. Germline CDR1 reads MNHNS; CDR2 reads SASEGT. This CDR3 region has 11 residues. V was trimmed by 9 bases and J by 4 bases, leaving 9 bases between them. Here the CDR3 DNA reads TGTGCCAGTCTCGCCGGCACTGAAGCTTTCTTT. Its translation is CASLAGTEAFF.

This clonotype occurred many times. The chain carries TRBV7-9 and TRBJ2-7; 8 bases are shared with TRBD1. Trimming at V came to 5 bases and at J to 3 bases, leaving 9 bases not matched to a gene. Germline assignment: CDR1 SEHNR and CDR2 FQNEAQ (reference sequence). The CDR3 length is 15 residues. The CDR3 bases are TGTGCCAGCAGCCCCGGGACAGGTTGGGACTACGAGCAGTACTTC. Its translation is CASSPGTGWDYEQYF.

The CDR3 reads CASSPQPFNYGYTF. The CDR3 DNA reads TGTGCCAGCAGTCCACAGCCGTTTAACTATGGCTACACCTTC. The chain uses TRBV6-2 or TRBV6-3 and TRBJ1-2; D remains unclear. The CDR3 is made up of 14 amino acids. V was pared by 5 bases and J by 1 base, with 11 bases between. Germline CDR1 is MNHEY and CDR2 is SVGEGT.

This clonotype was observed at least ten times. The chain is built from TRBV6-1 and TRBJ2-7; 11 bases fit TRBD2. Germline trimming cut 0 bases from V and 2 bases from J; bases unmatched to any gene: 0. The CDR3 loop spans 15 amino acids. Germline V CDR1 and CDR2: MNHNS, SASEGT. The CDR3 DNA reads TGTGCCAGCAGTGAAGCGACTAGCGGGGCCTACGAGCAGTACTTC. Amino acid sequence: CASSEATSGAYEQYF.

The sample holds many counts of this clonotype. The rearrangement joins TRBV7-8 to TRBJ2-2, with 11 bases fitting TRBD2. CDR1 is SGHVS, CDR2 FQNEAQ, per germline. This CDR3 is built from 17 residues. Trimming removed 5 bases from V and 2 bases from J; junction bases left unmatched: 7. The CDR3 protein is CASSPGGTSGNTGELFF. The CDR3 DNA sequence: TGTGCCAGCAGCCCAGGGGGGACTAGCGGAAACACCGGGGAGCTGTTTTTT.

The chain carries TRBV6-8 and TRBJ2-5; unclear D gene. Germline-derived CDR1 and CDR2 are MNHGY and SAAAGT. The CDR3 is 14 residues long. V was cut by 7 bases and J by 7 bases, with 19 bases left in between. CDR3 residues: CASITRAWAGTQYF. In nucleotides, the CDR3 is TGTGCCAGCATTACCCGGGCTTGGGCCGGGACCCAGTACTTC.

This rearrangement joins TRBV10-2 to TRBJ1-2; D remains ambiguous. This CDR3 is 13 amino acids long. Germline V gene lookup returns CDR1 WSHSY and CDR2 SAAADI. Trimming removed 5 bases at V and 7 bases at J, with 14 bases between. The CDR3 DNA reads as TGCGCCAGCAGTTACGGTGAATTGGTTGGCTACACCTTC. It encodes CASSYGELVGYTF.

Ten or more counts support this clonotype. This chain uses TRBV6-5 with TRBJ1-1, with D maybe TRBD1 (5 bases). Germline CDR1 and CDR2: MNHEY and SVGAGI. V was pared by 4 bases and J by 1 base, with 10 bases between. CDR3 size: 14 residues. CDR3 sequence: CASSFNRKNTEAFF. The CDR3 nucleotides read TGTGCCAGCAGTTTTAACAGGAAGAACACTGAAGCTTTCTTT.

Many counts were recorded for this clonotype. The chain has TRBV28 and TRBJ1-5, with a tentative D call TRBD1 (6 bases). V gave up 4 bases and J gave up 4 bases, with 11 bases separating them. The CDR3 sequence is 14 residues long. Germline V CDR1 and CDR2: MDHEN, SYDVKM. The CDR3, as DNA: TGTGCCAGCAGTTCCCAACAGGGAAATCAGCCCCAGCATTTT. Its protein product is CASSSQQGNQPQHF.

This clonotype was seen ten or more times. The CDR3 protein is CASSRGTSGRETQYF. In nucleotides, the CDR3 is TGTGCCAGCAGCCGAGGGACTAGCGGGAGAGAGACCCAGTACTTC. V usage is TRBV13 and J usage is TRBJ2-5; 14 nucleotides align to TRBD2. Losses at the gene ends were 5 bases for V and 4 bases for J; bases not matched to a gene: 3. CDR1 is PRHDT and CDR2 is FYEKMQ in the germline V gene (reference sequence). The length of the CDR3 is 15 residues.

The chain is built from TRBV6-1 and TRBJ1-2; a possible D gene is TRBD1 (6 bases). The germline V and J ends were trimmed by 7 bases and 4 bases, with 16 bases remaining between them. Germline V gene sequence: CDR1 MNHNS, CDR2 SASEGT. CDR3 length equals 14 residues. The CDR3 spells CASNPSQGAYGYTF. CDR3 DNA sequence: TGTGCCAGCAACCCCTCACAGGGAGCCTATGGCTACACCTTC.

This clonotype came up many times. No conserved phenylalanine or tryptophan ends this CDR3, so it is likely a read error. The chain is built from TRBV19 and TRBJ2-2; no reliable D call. The CDR3 totals 14 residues. The V gene lost 5 bases and the J gene lost 5 bases, with 12 bases spanning the gap. Germline V gives CDR1 LNHDA, CDR2 SQIVND (reference sequence). CDR3 region: CASSPTRITGELFL. In DNA, the CDR3 is TGTGCCAGTAGTCCGACTCGGATAACCGGGGAGCTGTTTCTT.

The chain uses TRBV7-2 and TRBJ1-1, with 9 bases matching TRBD1. CDR1 is SGHTA and CDR2 is FQGNSA in the germline V gene. The CDR3 consists of 13 residues. V dropped 0 bases and J dropped 11; count of bases not matched to a gene: 4. CDR3 DNA sequence: TGTGCCAGCAGCTTAGCGGGGACAGGGCGCGCTTTCTTT. Its translation: CASSLAGTGRAFF.

CDR3 nucleotides: TGTGCCAGCAACAGGGACCTTCGGGAGCAGTACTTC. It encodes CASNRDLREQYF. The chain recombines TRBV28 with TRBJ2-7, with TRBD1 as a possible D gene (6 bases). The germline V and J ends were trimmed by 7 bases and 7 bases, with 14 bases remaining between them. Germline CDR1 is MDHEN and CDR2 is SYDVKM. This CDR3 spans 12 amino acids.

This clonotype was found once. The chain couples TRBV12-5 to TRBJ2-7, with a weak D call TRBD1 (6 bases). The CDR3 totals 15 residues. CDR1 LGHNT and CDR2 FRNRAP come from the germline V gene. The V gene lost 2 bases and the J gene lost 5 bases, with 16 bases spanning the gap. The CDR3 reads CASGLYRATPDEQYF. CDR3 nucleotides: TGTGCTAGTGGTTTGTACAGGGCCACACCGGACGAGCAGTACTTC.

This clonotype occurred a few times. The genes are TRBV6-5 and TRBJ2-2; weak D call: TRBD2 (6 bases). The germline V and J ends were trimmed by 2 bases and 0 bases, with 10 bases remaining between them. The CDR3 spans 16 residues. Looked up from germline, CDR1 is MNHEY and CDR2 is SVGAGI. The CDR3 loop reads CASSYRGIPNTGELFF. The CDR3 DNA reads as TGTGCCAGCAGTTACCGGGGGATCCCGAACACCGGGGAGCTGTTTTTT.

This clonotype showed up many times. The chain has TRBV27 and TRBJ2-6; the D is unclear. The length of the CDR3 is 17 residues. Trimming shortened V by 8 bases and J by 0 bases, and 17 bases separated the two germline ends. In germline, CDR1 is MNHEY, CDR2 SMNVEV (reference sequence). The CDR3 nucleotides read TGTGCCAGCTCATACCTCGGACGCAGCTCTGGGGCCAACGTCCTGACTTTC. Protein: CASSYLGRSSGANVLTF.

The chain has TRBV7-2 and TRBJ1-2; 7 nucleotides match TRBD1. The V gene's germline CDR1 is SGHTA and CDR2 FQGNSA. Unmatched junction bases numbered 12, after V lost 5 bases and J lost 6 bases. The CDR3 consists of 15 residues. CDR3 bases: TGTGCCAGCAGCCTAGGAGGACAGGCCTATGATGGCTACACCTTC. Amino acid sequence: CASSLGGQAYDGYTF.

This clonotype has only one observation. This rearrangement joins TRBV6-1 to TRBJ2-7; 9 bases match TRBD2. V shed 3 bases and J 7 bases; nucleotides not matched to a gene: 13. The CDR3 length is 16 residues. Germline CDR1 and CDR2: MNHNS and SASEGT. The CDR3 spells CASSEYASGTFREQYF. The CDR3 DNA reads as TGTGCCAGCAGTGAGTATGCTAGCGGGACATTTAGGGAGCAGTACTTC.

This clonotype occurred many times. V and J are TRBV28 and TRBJ2-4; perhaps TRBD1 as D (6 bases). V gave up 4 bases and J gave up 7 bases, with 17 bases separating them. The CDR3 spans 15 residues. The germline V gene encodes CDR1 MDHEN and CDR2 SYDVKM. CDR3 region: CASSSPRTQGNIQYF. The CDR3 coding sequence is TGTGCCAGCAGTTCCCCCCGGACCCAGGGGAACATTCAGTACTTC. Variable domain in full (rest from reference TRBV28 and TRBJ2-4): DVKVTQSSRYLVKRTGEKVFLECVQDMDHENMFWYRQDPGLGLRLIYFSYDVKMKEKGDIPEGYSVSREKKERFSLILESASTNQTSMYLCASSSPRTQGNIQYFGAGTRLSVL.

This clonotype has ten or more counts. The chain combines TRBV6-6 with TRBJ2-7, with 9 bases that match TRBD2. CDR3 length: 19 residues. CDR1 is MNHNY, CDR2 SVGAGI, per germline (reference sequence). Losses at the gene ends were 0 bases for V and 0 bases for J; bases not matched to a gene: 12. As DNA, the CDR3 is TGTGCCAGCAGTTACTCCAAGCGGGAGGTCCCCTTTAGCTCCTACGAGCAGTACTTC. Its protein product is CASSYSKREVPFSSYEQYF.

This CDR3 is CASSDSGQAYEQYF. Here the CDR3 DNA reads TGTGCCAGCAGTGACTCGGGACAGGCCTACGAGCAGTACTTC. The rearrangement joins TRBV6-4 to TRBJ2-7; TRBD1 matches 8 bases. CDR1 and CDR2 from the germline V gene are MRHNA and SNTAGT. This CDR3 contains 14 residues. The J segment lost 2 bases and the V segment lost 0 bases, leaving 0 bases of the junction unmatched.

This clonotype was seen repeatedly, ten times or more. The CDR3 is CASRWTSGRGGELFF. CDR3 sequence (DNA): TGTGCCAGCAGATGGACTAGCGGGAGGGGCGGGGAGCTGTTTTTT. This chain links TRBV6-5 with TRBJ2-2; TRBD2 matches at 15 bases. Germline V CDR1 and CDR2: MNHEY, SVGAGI. The CDR3 contains 15 residues. J gave up 7 bases and V 6 bases, and 3 bases lay outside the gene matches.

The chain employs TRBV2 and TRBJ2-2; possibly TRBD1 or TRBD2 for D (7 bases each). The CDR3 extends over 18 amino acids. Trimming left V 9 bases short and J 5 bases short, with 28 bases between. CDR1 and CDR2 from the germline V gene are SNHLY and FYNNEI. CDR3 in amino acids: CASSPLRGGAFGTGELFF. The DNA of the CDR3 is TGTGCCAGTAGTCCCCTCAGGGGGGGCGCGTTTGGAACCGGGGAGCTGTTTTTT.